This T cell receptor (beta chain) was retrieved from a study of cytomegalovirus exposure and HLA in healthy donors. Study outcomes and limitations: Published work reported that the classifier diagnosed cytomegalovirus status with high specificity and sensitivity. Investigators reported 164 TCR beta chains as tied to cytomegalovirus.

With 60 Vbeta and 13 Jbeta primers, the PCR was carried out. Here immunoSEQ multiplex PCR was the method, and the copy in TCRdb shows in-frame clones only, minus some. This sample carries more than 150,000 clones, approximately 80% of them seen once, and the ten largest clones take under 2%. The ends lost 0 bases at V and 3 bases at J; junction bases unmatched: 5. Germline V gives CDR1 SGHRS, CDR2 YFSETQ. CDR3 length: 15 residues. About this clone itself: The antigen remains undetermined.

The receptor's source is a man aged 18 to 30 in good health and CMV-seronegative. The V and J genes are TRBV5-1 and TRBJ2-7, with 8 nucleotides matching TRBD1. Sequenced input: PBMCs. The CDR3 DNA follows: TGCGCCAGCAGCTTGGACGGGACAGGTATCTACGAGCAGTACTTC. Its protein product is CASSLDGTGIYEQYF.